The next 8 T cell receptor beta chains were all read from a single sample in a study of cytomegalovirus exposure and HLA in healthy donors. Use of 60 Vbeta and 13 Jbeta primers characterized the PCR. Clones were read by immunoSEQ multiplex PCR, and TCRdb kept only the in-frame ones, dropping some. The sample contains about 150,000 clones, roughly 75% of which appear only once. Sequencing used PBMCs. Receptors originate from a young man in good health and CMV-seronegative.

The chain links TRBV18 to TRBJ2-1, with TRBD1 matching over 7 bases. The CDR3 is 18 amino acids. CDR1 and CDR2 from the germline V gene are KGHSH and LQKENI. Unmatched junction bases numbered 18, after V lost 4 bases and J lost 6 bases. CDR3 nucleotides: TGTGCCAGCTCACGGGGTTCCTCAGGGGGACGACGCACCAATGAGCAGTTCTTC. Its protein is CASSRGSSGGRRTNEQFF.

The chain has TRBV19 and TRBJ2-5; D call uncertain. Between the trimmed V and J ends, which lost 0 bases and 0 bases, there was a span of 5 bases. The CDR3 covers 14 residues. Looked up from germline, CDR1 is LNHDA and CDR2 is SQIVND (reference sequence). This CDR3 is CASSIDPHQETQYF. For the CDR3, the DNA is TGTGCCAGTAGTATAGACCCTCACCAAGAGACCCAGTACTTC.

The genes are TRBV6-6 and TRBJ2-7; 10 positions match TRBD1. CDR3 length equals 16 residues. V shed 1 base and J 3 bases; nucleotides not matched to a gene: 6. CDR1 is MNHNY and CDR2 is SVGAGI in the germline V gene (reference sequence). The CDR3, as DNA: TGTGCCAGCAGTTACTTCCTTAGGGACAGGGGCTACGAGCAGTACTTC. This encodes CASSYFLRDRGYEQYF.

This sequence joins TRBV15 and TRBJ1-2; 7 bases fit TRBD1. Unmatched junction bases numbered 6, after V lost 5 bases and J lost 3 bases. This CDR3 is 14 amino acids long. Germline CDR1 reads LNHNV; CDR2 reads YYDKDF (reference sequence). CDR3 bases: TGTGCCACCAGCGCCCGACAGGGTCACTATGGCTACACCTTC. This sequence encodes CATSARQGHYGYTF.

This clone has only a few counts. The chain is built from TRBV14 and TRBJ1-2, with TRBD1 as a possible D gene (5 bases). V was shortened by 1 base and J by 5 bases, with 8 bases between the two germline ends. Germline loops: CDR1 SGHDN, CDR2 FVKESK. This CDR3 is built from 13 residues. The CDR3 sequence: CASSQARGYGYTF. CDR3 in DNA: TGTGCCAGCAGCCAAGCCCGGGGGTATGGCTACACCTTC.

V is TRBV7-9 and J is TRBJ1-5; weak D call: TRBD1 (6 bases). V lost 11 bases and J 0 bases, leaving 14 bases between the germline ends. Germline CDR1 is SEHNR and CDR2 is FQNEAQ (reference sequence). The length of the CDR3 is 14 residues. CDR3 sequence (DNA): TGTGCCTCTGCAGGGGATGGTAGCAATCAGCCCCAGCATTTT. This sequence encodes CASAGDGSNQPQHF.

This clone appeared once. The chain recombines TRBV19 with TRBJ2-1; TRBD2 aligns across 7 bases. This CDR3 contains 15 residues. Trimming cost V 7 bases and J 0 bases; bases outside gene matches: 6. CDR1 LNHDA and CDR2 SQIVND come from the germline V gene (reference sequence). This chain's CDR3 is CASKGRGASYNEQFF. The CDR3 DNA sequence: TGTGCCAGTAAAGGGAGGGGAGCCTCCTACAATGAGCAGTTCTTC.

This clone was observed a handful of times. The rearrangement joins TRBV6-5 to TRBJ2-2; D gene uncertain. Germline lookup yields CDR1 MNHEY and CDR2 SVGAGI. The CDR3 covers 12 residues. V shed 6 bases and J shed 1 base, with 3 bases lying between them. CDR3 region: CASSRNTGELFF. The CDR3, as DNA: TGTGCCAGCAGCCGGAACACCGGGGAGCTGTTTTTT.